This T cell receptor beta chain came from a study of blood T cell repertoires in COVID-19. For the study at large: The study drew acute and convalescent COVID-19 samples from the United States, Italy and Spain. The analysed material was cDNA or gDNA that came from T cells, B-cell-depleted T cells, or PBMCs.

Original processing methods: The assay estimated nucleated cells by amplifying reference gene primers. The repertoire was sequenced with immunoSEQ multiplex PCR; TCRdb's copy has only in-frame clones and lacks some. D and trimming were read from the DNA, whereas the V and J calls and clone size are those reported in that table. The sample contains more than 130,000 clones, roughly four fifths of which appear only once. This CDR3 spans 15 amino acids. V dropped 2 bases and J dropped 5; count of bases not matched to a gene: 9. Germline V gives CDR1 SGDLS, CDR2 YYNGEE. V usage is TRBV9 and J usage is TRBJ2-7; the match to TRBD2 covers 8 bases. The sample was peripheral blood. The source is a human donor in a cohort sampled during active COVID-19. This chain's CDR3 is CASSVGHGGGNEQYF. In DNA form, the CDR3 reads TGTGCCAGCAGCGTGGGCCACGGGGGGGGTAACGAGCAGTACTTC.